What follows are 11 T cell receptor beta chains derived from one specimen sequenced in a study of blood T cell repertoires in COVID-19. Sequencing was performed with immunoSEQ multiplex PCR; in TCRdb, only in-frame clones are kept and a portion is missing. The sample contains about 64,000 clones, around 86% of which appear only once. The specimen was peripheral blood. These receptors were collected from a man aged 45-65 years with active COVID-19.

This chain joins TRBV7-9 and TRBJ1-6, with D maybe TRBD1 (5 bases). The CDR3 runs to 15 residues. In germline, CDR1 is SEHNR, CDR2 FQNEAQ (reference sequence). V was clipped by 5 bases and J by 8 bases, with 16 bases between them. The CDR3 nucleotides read TGTGCCAGCAGCCGGGGGGACGGGAGTGATTCACCCCTCCACTTT. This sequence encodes CASSRGDGSDSPLHF.

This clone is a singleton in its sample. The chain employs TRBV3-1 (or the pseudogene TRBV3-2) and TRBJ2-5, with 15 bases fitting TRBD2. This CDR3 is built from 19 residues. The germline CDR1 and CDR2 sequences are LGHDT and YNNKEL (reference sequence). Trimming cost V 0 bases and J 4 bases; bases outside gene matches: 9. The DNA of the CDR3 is TGTGCCAGCAGCCAAGATTGGACTAGCGGGGGGGCTTGGGGAGAGACCCAGTACTTC. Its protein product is CASSQDWTSGGAWGETQYF.

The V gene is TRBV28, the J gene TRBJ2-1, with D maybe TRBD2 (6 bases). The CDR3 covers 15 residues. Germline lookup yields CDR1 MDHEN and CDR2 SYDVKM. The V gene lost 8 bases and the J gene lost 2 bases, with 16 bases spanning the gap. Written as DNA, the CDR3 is TGTGCCAGCGCGCGACGGGAGTACGCCTACAATGAGCAGTTCTTC. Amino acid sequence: CASARREYAYNEQFF.

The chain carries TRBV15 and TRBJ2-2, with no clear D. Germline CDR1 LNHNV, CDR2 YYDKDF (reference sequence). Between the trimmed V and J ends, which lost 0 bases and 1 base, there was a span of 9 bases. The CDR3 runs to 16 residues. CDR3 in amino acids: CATSRDPLGNTGELFF. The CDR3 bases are TGTGCCACCAGCAGAGATCCCCTAGGGAACACCGGGGAGCTGTTTTTT.

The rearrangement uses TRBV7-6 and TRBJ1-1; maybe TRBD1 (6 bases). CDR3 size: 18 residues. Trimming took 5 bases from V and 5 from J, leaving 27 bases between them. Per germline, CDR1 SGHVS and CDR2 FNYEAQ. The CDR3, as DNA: TGTGCCAGCAGCCCCAGTGGGGGGGGCGGTGGCCGGGAGACTGAAGCTTTCTTT. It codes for CASSPSGGGGGRETEAFF. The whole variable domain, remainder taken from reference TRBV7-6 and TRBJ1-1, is GAGVSQSPRYKVTKRGQDVALRCDPISGHVSLYWYRQALGQGPEFLTYFNYEAQQDKSGLPNDRFSAERPEGSISTLTIQRTEQRDSAMYRCASSPSGGGGGRETEAFFGQGTRLTVV.

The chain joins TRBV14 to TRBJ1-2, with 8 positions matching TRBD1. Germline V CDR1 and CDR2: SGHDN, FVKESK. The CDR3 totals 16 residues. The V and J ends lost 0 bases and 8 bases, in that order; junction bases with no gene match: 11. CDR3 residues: CASSQDLEDRGVGYTF. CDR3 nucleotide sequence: TGTGCCAGCAGCCAAGATTTGGAAGACAGGGGCGTCGGCTACACCTTC. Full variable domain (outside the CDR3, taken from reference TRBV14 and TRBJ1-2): EAGVTQFPSHSVIEKGQTVTLRCDPISGHDNLYWYRRVMGKEIKFLLHFVKESKQDESGMPNNRFLAERTGGTYSTLKVQPAELEDSGVYFCASSQDLEDRGVGYTFGSGTRLTVV.

In DNA form, the CDR3 reads TGCAGCGACGCCCGGGGTCCCCCGAACACTGAAGCTTTCTTT. Translated, it gives CSDARGPPNTEAFF. This sequence joins TRBV29-1 and TRBJ1-1; D is ambiguous. Between the trimmed V and J ends, which lost 7 bases and 1 base, there was a span of 16 bases. The CDR3 extends over 14 amino acids. The V gene's germline CDR1 is SQVTM and CDR2 ANQGSEA. Drawing the rest from reference TRBV29-1 and TRBJ1-1, the complete variable domain is SAVISQKPSRDICQRGTSLTIQCQVDSQVTMMFWYRQQPGQSLTLIATANQGSEATYESGFVIDKFPISRPNLTFSTLTVSNMSPEDSSIYLCSDARGPPNTEAFFGQGTRLTVV.

CDR3 protein: CASSYSSRSNTEAFF. For the CDR3, the DNA is TGTGCCAGCAGTTACTCGTCTAGGTCGAACACTGAAGCTTTCTTT. This chain links TRBV6-2 or TRBV6-3 with TRBJ1-1; D call uncertain. Germline V gene lookup returns CDR1 MNHEY and CDR2 SVGEGT. The CDR3 has 15 residues. Trimming took 0 bases from V and 1 from J, leaving 9 bases between them.

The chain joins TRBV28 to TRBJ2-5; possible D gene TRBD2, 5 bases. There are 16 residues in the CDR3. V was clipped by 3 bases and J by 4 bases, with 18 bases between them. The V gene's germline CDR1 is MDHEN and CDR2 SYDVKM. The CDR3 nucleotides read TGTGCCAGCAGTTTCCCGAACCGACGAGGGCGAGAGACCCAGTACTTC. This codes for CASSFPNRRGRETQYF.

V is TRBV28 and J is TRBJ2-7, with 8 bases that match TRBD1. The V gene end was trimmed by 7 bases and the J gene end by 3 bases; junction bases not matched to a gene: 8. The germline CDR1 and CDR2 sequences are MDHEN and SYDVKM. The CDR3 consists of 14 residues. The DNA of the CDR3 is TGTGCCAGCATCCCGGGACAGGCATTCTACGAGCAGTACTTC. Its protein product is CASIPGQAFYEQYF.

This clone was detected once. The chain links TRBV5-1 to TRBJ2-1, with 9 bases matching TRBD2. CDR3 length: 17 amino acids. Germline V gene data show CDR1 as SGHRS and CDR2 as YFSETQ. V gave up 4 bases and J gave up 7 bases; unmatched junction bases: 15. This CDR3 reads CASSPTPAGGTGNEQFF. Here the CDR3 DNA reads TGCGCCAGCAGCCCAACTCCGGCGGGAGGGACTGGTAATGAGCAGTTCTTC.